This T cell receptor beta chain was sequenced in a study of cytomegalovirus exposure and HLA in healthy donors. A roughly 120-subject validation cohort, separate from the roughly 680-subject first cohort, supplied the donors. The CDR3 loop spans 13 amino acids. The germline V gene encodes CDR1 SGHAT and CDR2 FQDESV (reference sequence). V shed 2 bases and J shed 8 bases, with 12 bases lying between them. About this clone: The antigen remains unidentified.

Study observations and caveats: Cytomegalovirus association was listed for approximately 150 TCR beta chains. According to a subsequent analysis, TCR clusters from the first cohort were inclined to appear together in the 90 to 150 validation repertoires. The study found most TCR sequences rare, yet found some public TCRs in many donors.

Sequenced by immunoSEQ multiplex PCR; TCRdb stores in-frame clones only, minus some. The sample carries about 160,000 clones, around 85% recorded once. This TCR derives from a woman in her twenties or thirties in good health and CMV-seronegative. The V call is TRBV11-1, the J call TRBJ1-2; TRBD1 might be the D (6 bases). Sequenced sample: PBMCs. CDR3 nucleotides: TGTGCCAGCAGCTTATCGGGGGCGCGAGGCTACACCTTC. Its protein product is CASSLSGARGYTF.